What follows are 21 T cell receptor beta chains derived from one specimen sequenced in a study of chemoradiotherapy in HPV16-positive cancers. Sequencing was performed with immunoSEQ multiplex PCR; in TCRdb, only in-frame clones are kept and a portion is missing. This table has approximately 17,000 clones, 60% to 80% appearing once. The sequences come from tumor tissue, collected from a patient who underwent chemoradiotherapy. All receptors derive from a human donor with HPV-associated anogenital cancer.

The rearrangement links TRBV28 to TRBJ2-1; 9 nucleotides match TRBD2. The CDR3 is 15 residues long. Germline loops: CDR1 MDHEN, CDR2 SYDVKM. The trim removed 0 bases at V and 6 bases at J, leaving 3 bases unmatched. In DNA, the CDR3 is TGTGCCAGCAGTTTATGTCTAGCGGGGTGCAATGAGCAGTTCTTC. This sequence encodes CASSLCLAGCNEQFF.

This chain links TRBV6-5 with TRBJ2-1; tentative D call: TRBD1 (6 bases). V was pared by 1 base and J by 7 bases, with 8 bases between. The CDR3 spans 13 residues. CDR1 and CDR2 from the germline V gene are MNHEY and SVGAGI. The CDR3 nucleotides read TGTGCCAGCAGTTACTATAGGGGGAATGAGCAGTTCTTC. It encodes CASSYYRGNEQFF.

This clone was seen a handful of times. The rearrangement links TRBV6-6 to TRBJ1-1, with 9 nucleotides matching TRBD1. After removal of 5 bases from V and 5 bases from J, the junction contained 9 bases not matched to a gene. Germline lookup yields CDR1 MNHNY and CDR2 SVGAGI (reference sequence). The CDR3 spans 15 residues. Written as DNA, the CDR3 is TGTGCCAGCAGTGGGACAGGGCTTCTAGAGACTGAAGCTTTCTTT. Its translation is CASSGTGLLETEAFF.

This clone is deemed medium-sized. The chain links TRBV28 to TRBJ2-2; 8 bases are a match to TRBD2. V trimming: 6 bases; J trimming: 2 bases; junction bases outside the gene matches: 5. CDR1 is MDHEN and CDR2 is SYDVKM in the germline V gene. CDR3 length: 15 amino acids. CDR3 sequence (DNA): TGTGCCAGCAGACCTACTAGCGGTAACACCGGGGAGCTGTTTTTT. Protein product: CASRPTSGNTGELFF.

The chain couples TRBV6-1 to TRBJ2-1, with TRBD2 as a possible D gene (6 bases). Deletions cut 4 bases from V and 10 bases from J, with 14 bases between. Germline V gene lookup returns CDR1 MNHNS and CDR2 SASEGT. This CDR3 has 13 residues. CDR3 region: CASSAPGVWEQFF. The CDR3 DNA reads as TGTGCCAGCAGTGCCCCGGGGGTGTGGGAGCAGTTCTTC.

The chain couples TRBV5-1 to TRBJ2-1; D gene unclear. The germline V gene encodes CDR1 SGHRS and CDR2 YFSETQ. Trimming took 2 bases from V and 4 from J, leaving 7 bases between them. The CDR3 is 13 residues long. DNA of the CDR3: TGCGCCAGCAGCTTTACAAAGTACAATGAGCAGTTCTTC. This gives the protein CASSFTKYNEQFF. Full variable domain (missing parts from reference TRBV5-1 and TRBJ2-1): KAGVTQTPRYLIKTRGQQVTLSCSPISGHRSVSWYQQTPGQGLQFLFEYFSETQRNKGNFPGRFSGRQFSNSRSEMNVSTLELGDSALYLCASSFTKYNEQFFGPGTRLTVL.

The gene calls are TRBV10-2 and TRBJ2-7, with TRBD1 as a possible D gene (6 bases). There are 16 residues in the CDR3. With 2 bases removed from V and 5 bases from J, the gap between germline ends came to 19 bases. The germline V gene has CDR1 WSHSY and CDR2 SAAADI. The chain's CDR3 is CASSERVGRGKNEQYF. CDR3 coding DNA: TGCGCCAGCAGTGAGAGGGTGGGCAGGGGAAAGAACGAGCAGTACTTC.

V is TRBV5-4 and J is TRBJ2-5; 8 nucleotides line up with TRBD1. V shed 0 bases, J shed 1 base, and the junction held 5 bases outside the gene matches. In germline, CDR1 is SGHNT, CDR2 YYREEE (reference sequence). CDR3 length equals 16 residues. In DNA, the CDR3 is TGTGCCAGCAGCTTGGGGGCAGGGGGCCGCCAAGAGACCCAGTACTTC. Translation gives CASSLGAGGRQETQYF.

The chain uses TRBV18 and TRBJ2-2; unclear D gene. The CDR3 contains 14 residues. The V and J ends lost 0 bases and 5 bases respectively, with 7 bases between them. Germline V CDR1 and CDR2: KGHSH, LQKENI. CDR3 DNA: TGTGCCAGCTCACCACCTCTGAGGACCGGGGAGCTGTTTTTT. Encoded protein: CASSPPLRTGELFF. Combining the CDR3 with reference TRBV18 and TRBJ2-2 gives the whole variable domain NAGVMQNPRHLVRRRGQEARLRCSPMKGHSHVYWYRQLPEEGLKFMVYLQKENIIDESGMPKERFSAEFPKEGPSILRIQQVVRGDSAAYFCASSPPLRTGELFFGEGSRLTVL.

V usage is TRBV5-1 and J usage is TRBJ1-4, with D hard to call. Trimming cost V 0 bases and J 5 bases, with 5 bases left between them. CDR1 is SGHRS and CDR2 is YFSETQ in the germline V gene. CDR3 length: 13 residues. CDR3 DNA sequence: TGCGCCAGCAGCTTGGGGGAGAATGAAAAACTGTTTTTT. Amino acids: CASSLGENEKLFF.

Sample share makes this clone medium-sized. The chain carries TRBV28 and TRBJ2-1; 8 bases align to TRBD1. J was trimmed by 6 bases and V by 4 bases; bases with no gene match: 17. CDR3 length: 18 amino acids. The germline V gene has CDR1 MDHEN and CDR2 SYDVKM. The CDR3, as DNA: TGTGCCAGCAGTTCCCCCCGGGTGCGCGGGACAGGAGGCAATGAGCAGTTCTTC. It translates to CASSSPRVRGTGGNEQFF.

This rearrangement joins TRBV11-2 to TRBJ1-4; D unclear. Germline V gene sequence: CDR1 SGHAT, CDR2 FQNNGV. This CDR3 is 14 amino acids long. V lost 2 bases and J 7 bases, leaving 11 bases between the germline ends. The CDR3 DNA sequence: TGTGCCAGCAGCTTATTGGGAACCGGTGAAAAACTGTTTTTT. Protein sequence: CASSLLGTGEKLFF.

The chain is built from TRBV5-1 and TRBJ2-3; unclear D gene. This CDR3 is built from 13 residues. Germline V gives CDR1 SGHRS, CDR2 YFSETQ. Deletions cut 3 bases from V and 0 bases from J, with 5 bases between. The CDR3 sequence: CASSSSSTDTQYF. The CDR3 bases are TGCGCCAGCAGCTCATCTAGCACAGATACGCAGTATTTT.

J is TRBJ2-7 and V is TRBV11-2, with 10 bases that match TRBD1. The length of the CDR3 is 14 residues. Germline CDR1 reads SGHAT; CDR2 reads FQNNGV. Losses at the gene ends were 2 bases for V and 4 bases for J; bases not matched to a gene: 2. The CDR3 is CASSLRQGAYEQYF. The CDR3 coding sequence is TGTGCCAGCAGCTTAAGACAGGGGGCGTACGAGCAGTACTTC. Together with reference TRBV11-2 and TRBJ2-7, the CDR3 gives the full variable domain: EAGVAQSPRYKIIEKRQSVAFWCNPISGHATLYWYQQILGQGPKLLIQFQNNGVVDDSQLPKDRFSAERLKGVDSTLKIQPAKLEDSAVYLCASSLRQGAYEQYFGPGTRLTVT.

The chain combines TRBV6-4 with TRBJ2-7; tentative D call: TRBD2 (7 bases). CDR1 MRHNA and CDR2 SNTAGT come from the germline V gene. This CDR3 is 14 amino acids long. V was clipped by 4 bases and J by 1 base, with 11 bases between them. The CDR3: CASSGGGLSYEQYF. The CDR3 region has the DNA TGTGCCAGCAGTGGGGGGGGCCTATCCTACGAGCAGTACTTC.

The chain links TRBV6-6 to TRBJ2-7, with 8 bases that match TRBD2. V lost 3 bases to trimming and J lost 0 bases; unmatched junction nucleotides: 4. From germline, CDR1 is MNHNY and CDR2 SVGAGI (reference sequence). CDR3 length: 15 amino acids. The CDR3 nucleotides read TGTGCCAGCAGTTATAGCGGGGCAACCTCCTACGAGCAGTACTTC. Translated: CASSYSGATSYEQYF.

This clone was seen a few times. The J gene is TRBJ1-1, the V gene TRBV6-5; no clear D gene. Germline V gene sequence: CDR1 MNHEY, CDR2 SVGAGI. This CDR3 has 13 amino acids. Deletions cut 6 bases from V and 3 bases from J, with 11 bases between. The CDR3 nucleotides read TGTGCCAGCAGCCTAACACGGTACACTGAAGCTTTCTTT. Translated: CASSLTRYTEAFF.

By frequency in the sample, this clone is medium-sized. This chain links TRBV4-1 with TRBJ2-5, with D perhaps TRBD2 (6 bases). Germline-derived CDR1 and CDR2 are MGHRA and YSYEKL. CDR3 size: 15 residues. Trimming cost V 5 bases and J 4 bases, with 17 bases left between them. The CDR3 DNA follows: TGCGCCAGCAGCTTCCTAGGGAGGTTTCCAGAGACCCAGTACTTC. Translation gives CASSFLGRFPETQYF.

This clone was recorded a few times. The CDR3 reads CASSPPGETQYF. CDR3 in DNA: TGTGCCAGCTCACCGCCGGGGGAGACCCAGTACTTC. The chain uses TRBV18 and TRBJ2-5; possibly TRBD2 for D (5 bases). This CDR3 comprises 12 residues. V lost 3 bases, J lost 5 bases, and 7 bases lay in between. CDR1 is KGHSH, CDR2 LQKENI, per germline.

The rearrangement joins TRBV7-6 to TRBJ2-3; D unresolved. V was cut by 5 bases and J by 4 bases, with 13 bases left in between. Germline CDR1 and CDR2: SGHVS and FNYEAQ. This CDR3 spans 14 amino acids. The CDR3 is CASSQGVGADTQYF. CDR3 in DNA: TGTGCCAGCAGCCAAGGTGTTGGGGCAGATACGCAGTATTTT.

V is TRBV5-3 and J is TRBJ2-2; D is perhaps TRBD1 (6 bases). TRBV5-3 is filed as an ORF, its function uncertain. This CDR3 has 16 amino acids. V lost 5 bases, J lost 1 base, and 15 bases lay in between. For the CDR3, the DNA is TGTGCCAGAAGGAACGACAGGCGATTGAACACCGGGGAGCTGTTTTTT. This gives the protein CARRNDRRLNTGELFF.